What follows are 28 T cell receptor beta chains derived from one specimen sequenced in a study of blood T cell repertoires in COVID-19 (TCRdb year 2020). Library creation used the immunoSEQ multiplex PCR assay. TCRdb obtained this table from immuneACCESS and retained in-frame rearrangements with V and J assigned. These tables miss some clones; where compared with another copy, unresolved V genes account for less than half of the shortfall, and the remainder is unexplained. The sample records approximately 220,000 clones, over 80% of which are singletons. The ten largest clonotypes hold 27% of the sample. Input material: peripheral blood. All receptors come from a man aged 35 to 55 with acute or convalescent COVID-19.

The gene calls are TRBV3-1 (or the pseudogene TRBV3-2) and TRBJ1-1; D uncertain. The CDR3 covers 13 residues. V was pared by 0 bases and J by 7 bases, with 9 bases between. Germline values: CDR1 LGHDT, CDR2 YNNKEL (reference sequence). CDR3 loop: CASSQDRRGEAFF. The DNA for the CDR3 is TGTGCCAGCAGCCAAGACCGGCGCGGTGAAGCTTTCTTT.

The chain combines TRBV6-1 with TRBJ2-5; D unresolved. This CDR3 has 16 residues. The V and J ends lost 0 bases and 2 bases respectively, with 13 bases between them. Per germline, CDR1 MNHNS and CDR2 SASEGT. This CDR3 reads CASSEAALVAQETQYF. The CDR3 bases are TGTGCCAGCAGTGAAGCGGCCTTGGTGGCACAAGAGACCCAGTACTTC.

The rearrangement links TRBV29-1 to TRBJ1-3; tentative D call: TRBD1 (5 bases). Germline values: CDR1 SQVTM, CDR2 ANQGSEA. Trimming removed 1 base from V and 4 bases from J, with 8 bases in between. The CDR3 spans 13 residues. This CDR3 is CSVEVKGGNTIYF. The CDR3 DNA reads as TGCAGCGTTGAAGTGAAGGGGGGAAACACCATATATTTT.

V and J are TRBV7-2 and TRBJ2-5, with 7 positions matching TRBD1. This CDR3 is 15 amino acids long. In germline, CDR1 is SGHTA, CDR2 FQGNSA. V lost 5 bases and J lost 0; bases outside the gene matches: 6. As DNA, the CDR3 is TGTGCCAGCAGCCTACCACAGGGGAACCAAGAGACCCAGTACTTC. It codes for CASSLPQGNQETQYF.

The chain uses TRBV25-1 and TRBJ1-2, with D perhaps matching TRBD1 (6 bases). The CDR3 has 11 amino acids. V lost 5 bases, J lost 10 bases, and 11 bases lay in between. Germline-derived CDR1 and CDR2 are MGHDK and SYGVNS. Here the CDR3 DNA reads TGTGCCAGCAGTTCTAGGACAGTCTACACCTTC. This translates into CASSSRTVYTF.

V gene TRBV10-3 combines with J gene TRBJ1-4; 8 nucleotides match TRBD1. The CDR3 is 13 amino acids. The V segment lost 11 bases and the J segment 7 bases; nucleotides outside the gene matches: 9. CDR1 is ENHRY and CDR2 is SYGVKD in the germline V gene. CDR3 nucleotide sequence: TGTGCCGCCTCCGGGACAGGAGGTGAAAAACTGTTTTTT. Its translation is CAASGTGGEKLFF.

This clone occurred once. The chain carries TRBV30 and TRBJ1-1; D not certain. Germline V gene data show CDR1 as GTSNPN and CDR2 as SVGIG (reference sequence). V lost 0 bases and J lost 1, with 6 bases in between. CDR3 size: 13 residues. CDR3 DNA sequence: TGTGCCTGGAGTGTATTCGGGAACACTGAAGCTTTCTTT. It encodes CAWSVFGNTEAFF.

The chain joins TRBV11-1 to TRBJ1-1, with 7 bases fitting TRBD1. Germline V CDR1 and CDR2: SGHAT, FQDESV (reference sequence). Trimming at V came to 8 bases and at J to 0 bases, leaving 6 bases not matched to a gene. The CDR3 sequence is 14 residues long. The CDR3 is CASSQRGLNTEAFF. The CDR3, as DNA: TGTGCCAGCTCCCAAAGGGGGCTGAACACTGAAGCTTTCTTT.

This clone was seen a few times. The CDR3 loop is CASRDSGGKLFF. The CDR3 bases are TGCGCCAGCAGGGACTCCGGGGGAAAACTGTTTTTT. J is TRBJ1-4 and V is TRBV10-1; maybe TRBD1 (5 bases). Germline V lookup: CDR1 WNHNN, CDR2 SYGVQD (reference sequence). The CDR3 spans 12 residues. V shed 6 bases and J shed 10 bases, with 12 bases lying between them.

The V call is TRBV27, the J call TRBJ1-2; 7 bases are shared with TRBD1. Germline V gene data show CDR1 as MNHEY and CDR2 as SMNVEV (reference sequence). The CDR3 length is 14 residues. V lost 5 bases to trimming and J lost 7 bases; unmatched junction nucleotides: 10. CDR3 sequence (DNA): TGTGCCAGCAGTCTAAACGACAGGGTGGGTGGCTACACCTTC. This sequence encodes CASSLNDRVGGYTF.

The rearrangement links TRBV29-1 to TRBJ2-3; D is possibly TRBD2 (6 bases). Germline assignment: CDR1 SQVTM and CDR2 ANQGSEA. V shed 4 bases and J shed 3 bases, with 11 bases lying between them. The CDR3 is made up of 13 amino acids. The CDR3 region has the DNA TGCAGCGTTGCCCGGGAGAGGACAGATACGCAGTATTTT. It is translated as CSVARERTDTQYF.

V gene TRBV9 combines with J gene TRBJ2-1; 10 bases match TRBD2. The CDR3 is made up of 16 amino acids. The junction had 10 bases not matched to a gene; V was cut back by 4 bases and J by 6 bases. Germline-derived CDR1 and CDR2 are SGDLS and YYNGEE. The CDR3 protein is CASSPQSGRAFNEQFF. The CDR3 bases are TGTGCCAGCAGCCCTCAGAGCGGGAGGGCCTTCAATGAGCAGTTCTTC.

V and J are TRBV11-3 and TRBJ2-5, with D perhaps TRBD2 (6 bases). The CDR3 is 13 residues long. V lost 4 bases and J lost 4, with 10 bases in between. Germline V gene data show CDR1 as SGHNT and CDR2 as YENEEA. The CDR3 sequence is CASSSSVLETQYF. In DNA, the CDR3 is TGTGCCAGCAGCTCTAGCGTATTAGAGACCCAGTACTTC. The variable domain in full, with the rest retrieved from reference TRBV11-3 and TRBJ2-5, is EAGVVQSPRYKIIEKKQPVAFWCNPISGHNTLYWYLQNLGQGPELLIRYENEEAVDDSQLPKDRFSAERLKGVDSTLKIQPAELGDSAVYLCASSSSVLETQYFGPGTRLLVL.

The rearrangement joins TRBV19 to TRBJ2-1; 10 bases are a match to TRBD2. J was trimmed by 5 bases and V by 7 bases; bases with no gene match: 11. There are 16 residues in the CDR3. Germline V gene sequence: CDR1 LNHDA, CDR2 SQIVND (reference sequence). For the CDR3, the DNA is TGTGCCAGTACTCCGGTTAGCGGGAGGAGCAACAATGAGCAGTTCTTC. It yields the protein CASTPVSGRSNNEQFF.

The chain combines TRBV4-2 with TRBJ2-1; tentative D call: TRBD1 (5 bases). With 4 bases removed from V and 4 bases from J, the gap between germline ends came to 26 bases. The CDR3 is made up of 19 amino acids. From germline, CDR1 is LGHNA and CDR2 YNFKEQ. This chain's CDR3 is CASSRQPGLSRKGYNEQFF. In nucleotides, the CDR3 is TGTGCCAGCAGCCGCCAACCGGGCCTCTCTCGAAAGGGGTACAATGAGCAGTTCTTC.

This sequence joins TRBV29-1 and TRBJ1-2; D perhaps matches TRBD1 (6 bases). Germline CDR1 reads SQVTM; CDR2 reads ANQGSEA. The CDR3 extends over 14 amino acids. The V end was cut by 5 bases, the J end by 3 bases, with 16 bases between. Written as DNA, the CDR3 is TGCAGCGTTCCCGTTGATGGGGGCTACTATGGCTACACCTTC. This gives the protein CSVPVDGGYYGYTF.

CDR3 DNA sequence: TGTGCCAGCAGCCAGTCAGGGGACACTGAAGCTTTCTTT. It translates to CASSQSGDTEAFF. The chain employs TRBV3-1 (or the pseudogene TRBV3-2) and TRBJ1-1; possibly TRBD1 for D (6 bases). This CDR3 spans 13 amino acids. Trimming stripped 3 bases from V and 3 bases from J, with 8 bases between. CDR1 is LGHDT and CDR2 is YNNKEL in the germline V gene (reference sequence).

The rearrangement uses TRBV30 and TRBJ2-2; TRBD1 might be the D (6 bases). The length of the CDR3 is 15 residues. From germline, CDR1 is GTSNPN and CDR2 SVGIG (reference sequence). V was pared by 1 base and J by 3 bases, with 12 bases between. The CDR3 sequence is CAWSGGGDHTGELFF. The CDR3 bases are TGTGCCTGGAGTGGAGGGGGTGACCACACCGGGGAGCTGTTTTTT.

The rearrangement joins TRBV2 to TRBJ1-5; 7 nucleotides match TRBD1. The CDR3 runs 17 residues. The V segment lost 5 bases and the J segment 0 bases; nucleotides outside the gene matches: 10. Germline lookup yields CDR1 SNHLY and CDR2 FYNNEI. DNA for the CDR3: TGTGCCAGCAGTAAAAGACAGGGTTCCGATAGCAATCAGCCCCAGCATTTT. Translated, it gives CASSKRQGSDSNQPQHF.

V is TRBV29-1 and J is TRBJ2-1; 7 positions agree with TRBD1. With V trimmed by 6 bases and J by 6 bases, 8 bases remained unmatched. Germline CDR1 and CDR2: SQVTM and ANQGSEA. The CDR3 sequence is 13 residues long. Written as DNA, the CDR3 is TGCAGCGTCGCTCTGGACAGGTTCAATGAGCAGTTCTTC. This gives the protein CSVALDRFNEQFF.

The chain links TRBV11-2 to TRBJ2-7; 7 bases map to TRBD2. Germline V gene lookup returns CDR1 SGHAT and CDR2 FQNNGV. The CDR3 spans 14 residues. V dropped 0 bases and J dropped 4; count of bases not matched to a gene: 3. Written as DNA, the CDR3 is TGTGCCAGCAGCTTAGACGGGGGGATGTACGAGCAGTACTTC. The encoded protein is CASSLDGGMYEQYF.

This clone was picked up many times. Other DNA sequences in this sample translate to the same CDR3. V usage is TRBV7-2 and J usage is TRBJ2-7, with TRBD2 as a possible D gene (6 bases). The CDR3 has 15 amino acids. Trimming cost V 1 base and J 2 bases, with 12 bases left between them. Germline assignment: CDR1 SGHTA and CDR2 FQGNSA. Written as DNA, the CDR3 is TGTGCCAGCAGCTTAGAGGTAGCGGTTGCCTACGAGCAGTACTTC. It encodes CASSLEVAVAYEQYF.

V and J are TRBV7-7 and TRBJ2-5; perhaps TRBD1 as D (6 bases). This CDR3 region has 14 residues. CDR1 SSHAT and CDR2 FNYEAQ come from the germline V gene (reference sequence). V gave up 3 bases and J gave up 4 bases, with 12 bases separating them. CDR3 residues: CASSLGAPGETQYF. In nucleotides, the CDR3 is TGTGCCAGCAGCTTGGGGGCGCCAGGAGAGACCCAGTACTTC.

The V and J genes are TRBV27 and TRBJ1-1; 8 positions match TRBD1. The V and J ends lost 7 bases and 4 bases, in that order; junction bases with no gene match: 5. Germline V CDR1 and CDR2: MNHEY, SMNVEV (reference sequence). The CDR3 contains 13 residues. CDR3 in DNA: TGTGCCAGCACCTCCACAGGGGGCACTGAAGCTTTCTTT. Translation: CASTSTGGTEAFF.

The chain employs TRBV24-1 and TRBJ2-1; D gene uncertain. The V and J ends lost 2 bases and 6 bases respectively, with 16 bases between them. Germline V gene data show CDR1 as KGHDR and CDR2 as SFDVKD. The CDR3 is 16 amino acids. The CDR3 protein is CATSDSTPSGRNEQFF. CDR3 nucleotides: TGTGCCACCAGTGATTCGACCCCATCAGGCCGCAATGAGCAGTTCTTC.

This chain links TRBV5-1 with TRBJ2-5; 9 bases align to TRBD1. This CDR3 is 15 amino acids long. CDR1 and CDR2 from the germline V gene are SGHRS and YFSETQ. V lost 2 bases and J lost 2; bases outside the gene matches: 4. In DNA, the CDR3 is TGCGCCAGCAGCTTCGGACAGGGGATGCAAGAGACCCAGTACTTC. Translated, it gives CASSFGQGMQETQYF.

The rearrangement links TRBV6-1 to TRBJ2-1; TRBD2 agrees at 14 bases. CDR3 size: 16 residues. V lost 0 bases, J lost 9 bases, and 4 bases stayed unmatched. Germline V lookup: CDR1 MNHNS, CDR2 SASEGT. The CDR3 loop is CASSEALGLAGVEQFF. The CDR3 nucleotides read TGTGCCAGCAGTGAAGCGCTGGGACTAGCGGGAGTTGAGCAGTTCTTC.

This CDR3 is CASSLDRDNYEQYF. DNA of the CDR3: TGTGCCAGCAGCTTAGATCGAGACAATTACGAGCAGTACTTC. The rearrangement uses TRBV11-3 and TRBJ2-7; D ambiguous. CDR1 and CDR2 from the germline V gene are SGHNT and YENEEA. Trimming took off 0 bases at V and 4 bases at J, with 10 bases between the two ends. The CDR3 is 14 amino acids.